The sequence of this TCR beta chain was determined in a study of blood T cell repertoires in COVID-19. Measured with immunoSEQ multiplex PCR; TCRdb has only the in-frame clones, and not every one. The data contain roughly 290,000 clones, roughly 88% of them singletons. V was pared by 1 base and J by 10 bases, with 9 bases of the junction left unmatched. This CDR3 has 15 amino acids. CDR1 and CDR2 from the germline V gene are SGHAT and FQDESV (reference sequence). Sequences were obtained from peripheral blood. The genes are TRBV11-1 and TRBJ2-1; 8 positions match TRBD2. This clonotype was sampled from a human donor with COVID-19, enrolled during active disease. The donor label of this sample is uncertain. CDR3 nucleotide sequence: TGTGCCAGCAGCTTAGGGTCGGGACTAGTGCGGGAGCAGTTCTTC. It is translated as CASSLGSGLVREQFF.